The 14 T cell receptor beta chains below all came from one sample that was sequenced in a study of persistence of HIV-infected CD4 T cells. Lysates of CMV-infected fibroblasts at 9 to 10 ug/mL stimulated these cells. Sorted nonresponding memory CD4+ T cells were CD40L-negative, CD69-negative, CD45RO-high. These receptors are not linked to any known antigen. The libraries were made with immunoSEQ version 4 in survey mode. Only in-frame clones appear in the TCRdb table, and some are missing; sequencing was by immunoSEQ multiplex PCR. The table includes 45,000 to 55,000 clones, 75% to 85% detected once. The source was CD4+ T cells sorted from PBMCs after approximately 19-hour stimulation, collected from a patient who received antiretroviral therapy. These TCRs come from an adult man with HIV who was CMV-seropositive.

The chain's CDR3 is CASIPKQGGNTEAFF. Written as DNA, the CDR3 is TGTGCCAGCATCCCCAAACAGGGCGGGAACACTGAAGCTTTCTTT. This chain joins TRBV6-5 and TRBJ1-1, with a weak D call TRBD1 (6 bases). The germline gives CDR1 MNHEY, CDR2 SVGAGI. The V end was cut by 7 bases, the J end by 1 base, with 16 bases between. This CDR3 contains 15 residues.

The CDR3 region is CASSLVRDYGYTF. In DNA, the CDR3 is TGTGCCAGCAGCTTAGTGAGGGACTATGGCTACACCTTC. V is TRBV11-1 and J is TRBJ1-2, with D unresolved. V was cut by 1 base and J by 3 bases, with 6 bases left in between. CDR1 is SGHAT, CDR2 FQDESV, per germline (reference sequence). This CDR3 has 13 residues.

The chain couples TRBV11-1 to TRBJ2-2; 9 nucleotides match TRBD2. The CDR3 has 16 amino acids. In germline, CDR1 is SGHAT, CDR2 FQDESV (reference sequence). Germline trimming cut 1 base from V and 5 bases from J; bases unmatched to any gene: 5. CDR3 residues: CASSLDSGRRTGELFF. DNA of the CDR3: TGTGCCAGCAGCTTAGATAGCGGGAGAAGGACCGGGGAGCTGTTTTTT.

The rearrangement links TRBV14 to TRBJ1-4, with 9 bases identical to TRBD1. V trimming: 3 bases; J trimming: 3 bases; junction bases outside the gene matches: 2. The germline V gene encodes CDR1 SGHDN and CDR2 FVKESK. This CDR3 spans 15 amino acids. This CDR3 reads CASSQGQGPNEKLFF. The CDR3 DNA sequence: TGTGCCAGCAGCCAGGGACAGGGTCCTAATGAAAAACTGTTTTTT.

The V gene is TRBV18, the J gene TRBJ1-5; 8 bases fit TRBD1. The CDR3 contains 14 residues. The junction had 4 bases not matched to a gene; V was cut back by 6 bases and J by 3 bases. Per the germline V gene, CDR1 is KGHSH and CDR2 is LQKENI. The CDR3 region is CASSGTGLNQPQHF. The CDR3 DNA is TGTGCCAGCTCGGGGACAGGACTCAATCAGCCCCAGCATTTT.

The rearrangement links TRBV6-1 to TRBJ1-3; no clear D gene. The CDR3 loop spans 16 amino acids. The V gene lost 4 bases and the J gene lost 0 bases, with 13 bases spanning the gap. Germline assignment: CDR1 MNHNS and CDR2 SASEGT. The CDR3 DNA follows: TGTGCCAGCAGTGCCCAGGACCTATTCTCTGGAAACACCATATATTTT. Amino acid sequence: CASSAQDLFSGNTIYF.

The chain is built from TRBV29-1 and TRBJ1-1, with no clear D. V was shortened by 4 bases and J by 7 bases, with 7 bases between the two germline ends. The CDR3 is 10 amino acids. CDR1 is SQVTM and CDR2 is ANQGSEA in the germline V gene. The CDR3 DNA follows: TGCAGCGTTGCCCGGTTTGAAGCTTTCTTT. It yields the protein CSVARFEAFF.

The rearrangement joins TRBV18 to TRBJ2-7; 14 bases map to TRBD2. This CDR3 is built from 15 residues. The ends lost 6 bases at V and 6 bases at J; junction bases unmatched: 7. Germline V gene data show CDR1 as KGHSH and CDR2 as LQKENI. The CDR3, as DNA: TGTGCCAGCTCGCTGGGACTAGCGGGAGAAAGCGAGCAGTACTTC. Translation gives CASSLGLAGESEQYF.

This clone was picked up one time. J is TRBJ1-5 and V is TRBV6-5; 7 bases are a match to TRBD1. CDR1 and CDR2 (germline): MNHEY, SVGAGI. This CDR3 has 15 amino acids. V was pared by 6 bases and J by 5 bases, with 10 bases of the junction left unmatched. The CDR3 DNA sequence: TGTGCCAGCAGCGATCTAGGACAGGCGTATCAGCCCCAGCATTTT. It translates to CASSDLGQAYQPQHF.

This sequence joins TRBV15 and TRBJ1-5; TRBD1 aligns across 9 bases. The CDR3 sequence is 15 residues long. CDR1 and CDR2 from the germline V gene are LNHNV and YYDKDF (reference sequence). With 2 bases clipped from V and 7 bases from J, the junction kept 6 bases outside the gene matches. The CDR3 DNA follows: TGTGCCACCAGCAGATTCACAGGGGGCGGACAGCCCCAGCATTTT. It specifies CATSRFTGGGQPQHF.

The gene calls are TRBV5-4 and TRBJ1-1, with D possibly TRBD1 on 5 matching bases. The CDR3 runs to 14 residues. The germline V gene encodes CDR1 SGHNT and CDR2 YYREEE (reference sequence). The V end was cut by 1 base, the J end by 4 bases, with 11 bases between. Here the CDR3 DNA reads TGTGCCAGCAGCTTGCGGGGGGTCTCCACTGAAGCTTTCTTT. Amino acid sequence: CASSLRGVSTEAFF.

The rearrangement uses TRBV18 and TRBJ1-1, with unresolved D. The CDR3 covers 13 residues. Germline lookup yields CDR1 KGHSH and CDR2 LQKENI. The ends were cut back, 3 bases at V and 1 base at J, with 6 bases in the middle. CDR3 residues: CASSPQSNTEAFF. CDR3 sequence (DNA): TGTGCCAGCTCACCTCAATCGAACACTGAAGCTTTCTTT.

J is TRBJ1-1 and V is TRBV21-1; the table calls TRBD1, which could not be checked here. TRBV21-1 is described as a pseudogene. The CDR3 is 18 amino acids. CDR3: CASSKVDRAALMNTEAFF. As DNA, the CDR3 is TGTGCCAGCAGCAAAGTAGACAGGGCTGCCCTGATGAACACTGAAGCTTTCTTT.

This clone was seen only once. CDR3 coding DNA: TGTGCCAGCAGTTCAAATAGGGCTAGCGGGAGTTACGAGCAGTACTTC. Translation gives CASSSNRASGSYEQYF. The chain links TRBV6-5 to TRBJ2-7, with 10 bases identical to TRBD2. In germline, CDR1 is MNHEY, CDR2 SVGAGI. J gave up 4 bases and V 4 bases, and 10 bases lay outside the gene matches. The CDR3 totals 16 residues.